This TCR beta chain emerged from a study of vaccination effects on CD4 cells after COVID-19. Antigen-specific CD4+ T cells were expanded with viral peptide pools in the ViraFEST assay before sequencing. On roughly day 9 of culture, CD4+ T cells were separated out. None of these healthy vaccinees had been infected with SARS-CoV-2 before vaccination. A few million PBMC were placed in each well, which was supplemented with 10 IU/ml IL-2 and roughly 10 ug/ml peptides. Profiling relied on immunoSEQ multiplex PCR, and the TCRdb table lists in-frame clones only, not all of them. This sample has 60,000 to 65,000 clones, with over 70% found just once. A word on this clone: As yet, its antigen is unknown.

Study-level findings and limits: Common cold coronaviruses were cross-recognized by only 1 of 255 vaccine-induced clones in healthy vaccinees.

Trimming removed 4 bases from V and 1 base from J, with 9 bases in between. Germline V lookup: CDR1 SEHNR, CDR2 FQNEAQ (reference sequence). The CDR3 has 14 amino acids. The rearrangement links TRBV7-9 to TRBJ2-3, with D perhaps matching TRBD1 (6 bases). Sample: CD4+ T cells from PBMCs cultured with HCoV-OC43 spike peptides, taken before COVID-19 vaccination. Subset: HCoV-OC43 spike overlapping peptide pool stimulation. The source is a human donor who received a COVID-19 vaccine. The CDR3 DNA follows: TGTGCCAGCAGCTCAGGGGTAGGCACAGATACGCAGTATTTT. Protein: CASSSGVGTDTQYF.